These T cell receptor beta chains were read from a single sample in a study of blood T cell repertoires in COVID-19. The assay was immunoSEQ multiplex PCR, and TCRdb's table has in-frame clones only and misses some. The table records 200,000 to 300,000 clones, approximately 90% of them present only once. Sequenced: PBMCs or T cells enriched from blood (not recorded which). All receptors derive from a man in his forties or fifties who had recovered from COVID-19. CDR3s include the opening cysteine and the closing phenylalanine or tryptophan.

J gene: TRBJ2-7; V gene: TRBV25-1; CDR3 protein: CASSSRTGLNDEQYF
J gene: TRBJ2-3; V gene: TRBV7-8; CDR3 protein: CASSSETLAGGTDTQYF
J gene: TRBJ2-1; V gene: TRBV4-2; CDR3 protein: CASSQDPSGGAGEQFF
J gene: TRBJ2-2; V gene: TRBV28; CDR3 protein: CASSSGGQINTGELFF
J gene: TRBJ1-1; V gene: TRBV7-9; CDR3 protein: CASSEKNGGYTEAFF
J gene: TRBJ2-3; V gene: TRBV9; CDR3 protein: CASTKSAGGTSTDTQYF
J gene: TRBJ2-2; V gene: TRBV12-3/TRBV12-4; CDR3 protein: CASARLASGELFF
J gene: TRBJ2-1; V gene: TRBV4-1; CDR3 protein: CASSQSTDSYNEQFF
J gene: TRBJ2-5; V gene: TRBV29-1; CDR3 protein: CSVTKPRDSRHGSQETQYF
J gene: TRBJ1-5; V gene: TRBV30; CDR3 protein: CAWSVTEVGPQHF
J gene: TRBJ2-5; V gene: TRBV19; CDR3 protein: CASSSVRTSGQETQYF
J gene: TRBJ2-7; V gene: TRBV11-2; CDR3 protein: CASSLGLLTYEQYF
J gene: TRBJ2-5; V gene: TRBV7-9; CDR3 protein: CASRKKDRGRETQYF
J gene: TRBJ1-4; V gene: TRBV2; CDR3 protein: CASRAGVDEKLFF
J gene: TRBJ1-2; V gene: TRBV6-1; CDR3 protein: CASSDGGGDGYTF
J gene: TRBJ2-3; V gene: TRBV11-2; CDR3 protein: CASSPRQGPSDTQYF
J gene: TRBJ2-3; V gene: TRBV24-1; CDR3 protein: CATSDPTTSGGADTQYF
J gene: TRBJ2-3; V gene: TRBV7-9; CDR3 protein: CASSLVPGGRTDTQYF